The T cell receptor (beta chain) under discussion was sequenced for a study of cytomegalovirus exposure and HLA in healthy donors. Primers: 60 Vbeta forward and 13 Jbeta reverse. Some clones are missing from TCRdb's copy, which holds only in-frame ones; the method was immunoSEQ multiplex PCR. The sample has tens of thousands of clones, around 73% seen once. This clone is a singleton in its sample. Its antigen is unidentified. J lost 6 bases, V lost 5 bases, and 8 bases had no gene match. This CDR3 has 15 residues. Germline V gives CDR1 MDHEN, CDR2 SYDVKM. Regarding the study as a whole: Cytomegalovirus-associated TCR beta chains were listed, numbering 164. Reportedly, diagnosis of cytomegalovirus status by the classifier showed high specificity and sensitivity.

The sample consisted of PBMCs. This TCR was recovered from a man aged 55 to 70 in good health and CMV-seronegative. V and J are TRBV28 and TRBJ2-7; 12 bases are shared with TRBD1. The CDR3: CASSPPGQGAVEQYF. For the CDR3, the DNA is TGTGCCAGCAGTCCACCGGGACAGGGGGCGGTCGAGCAGTACTTC. The full variable domain, rest sourced from reference TRBV28 and TRBJ2-7, is DVKVTQSSRYLVKRTGEKVFLECVQDMDHENMFWYRQDPGLGLRLIYFSYDVKMKEKGDIPEGYSVSREKKERFSLILESASTNQTSMYLCASSPPGQGAVEQYFGPGTRLTVT.